Presented here are 19 T cell receptor beta chains from one specimen sequenced in a study of blood T cell repertoires in COVID-19. TCRdb's copy holds only in-frame clones and misses some; the assay was immunoSEQ multiplex PCR. Among approximately 120,000 clones listed, around 89% were seen once. Source material: peripheral blood. The receptors come from a human donor with acute or convalescent COVID-19. The donor label of this sample is uncertain.

The rearrangement links TRBV6-2 or TRBV6-3 to TRBJ1-5; a weak D match, TRBD1 (5 bases). V was trimmed by 1 base and J by 4 bases, leaving 23 bases between them. CDR3 length equals 19 residues. The germline V gene encodes CDR1 MNHEY and CDR2 SVGEGT. CDR3 region: CASSYYRGGADVLNQPQHF. CDR3 bases: TGTGCCAGCAGTTACTACCGGGGAGGGGCAGACGTGCTAAATCAGCCCCAGCATTTT.

The rearrangement joins TRBV7-2 to TRBJ2-1; D possibly corresponds to TRBD1 (5 bases). CDR1 and CDR2 from the germline V gene are SGHTA and FQGNSA. Trimming cost V 0 bases and J 2 bases, with 11 bases left between them. The length of the CDR3 is 16 residues. Here the CDR3 DNA reads TGTGCCAGCAGCTTAGCCGCAGGGAATGCCTACAATGAGCAGTTCTTC. Translating it yields CASSLAAGNAYNEQFF.

A remark on this clone: The same CDR3 is also encoded by other DNA sequences in this sample. This chain connects TRBV18 to TRBJ1-5, with TRBD1 identical over 8 bases. The CDR3 length is 14 residues. The V gene's germline CDR1 is KGHSH and CDR2 LQKENI. The trim removed 3 bases at V and 4 bases at J, leaving 2 bases unmatched. CDR3 coding DNA: TGTGCCAGCTCACCCGACAGGGGTAATCAGCCCCAGCATTTT. Translated: CASSPDRGNQPQHF.

The rearrangement links TRBV5-6 to TRBJ2-5; possible D gene TRBD1, 5 bases. Germline V lookup: CDR1 SGHDT, CDR2 YYEEEE. CDR3 length equals 13 residues. V was pared by 1 base and J by 4 bases, with 8 bases between. The CDR3 DNA reads as TGTGCCAGCAGCTTGCAGGGTGCAGAGACCCAGTACTTC. Amino acid sequence: CASSLQGAETQYF. The full variable domain, its missing parts supplied by reference TRBV5-6 and TRBJ2-5, is DAGVTQSPTHLIKTRGQQVTLRCSPKSGHDTVSWYQQALGQGPQFIFQYYEEEERQRGNFPDRFSGHQFPNYSSELNVNALLLGDSALYLCASSLQGAETQYFGPGTRLLVL.

This clone is termed medium-sized. This sequence joins TRBV27 and TRBJ1-4; 7 nucleotides line up with TRBD1. Germline trimming cut 6 bases from V and 8 bases from J; bases unmatched to any gene: 9. Germline assignment: CDR1 MNHEY and CDR2 SMNVEV (reference sequence). The CDR3 covers 14 residues. The CDR3 nucleotides are TGTGCCAGCAGCCTCAACCGGGACAGCGAAAAACTGTTTTTT. Residues: CASSLNRDSEKLFF.

The V and J genes are TRBV18 and TRBJ1-4; D possibly corresponds to TRBD1 (6 bases). CDR3 size: 14 residues. Germline V lookup: CDR1 KGHSH, CDR2 LQKENI. The ends were cut back, 3 bases at V and 6 bases at J, with 11 bases in the middle. As DNA, the CDR3 is TGTGCCAGCTCACCTCTTTGGACAGATGAAAAACTGTTTTTT. Its translation: CASSPLWTDEKLFF.

The V and J genes are TRBV10-3 and TRBJ1-6; TRBD1 matches 8 bases. Germline assignment: CDR1 ENHRY and CDR2 SYGVKD. The J segment lost 7 bases and the V segment lost 4 bases, leaving 3 bases of the junction unmatched. The CDR3 totals 14 residues. The CDR3 here is CAISGGQENSPLHF. CDR3 bases: TGTGCCATCAGTGGGGGACAGGAAAATTCACCCCTCCACTTT.

The genes are TRBV6-2 or TRBV6-3 and TRBJ2-5, with a possible D match to TRBD2 (5 bases). The CDR3 totals 15 residues. Germline-derived CDR1 and CDR2 are MNHEY and SVGEGT. V lost 6 bases and J 2 bases, leaving 16 bases between the germline ends. Written as DNA, the CDR3 is TGTGCCAGCAGCCCCGTACTAGAGAATCAAGAGACCCAGTACTTC. This codes for CASSPVLENQETQYF.

This chain uses TRBV28 with TRBJ1-3; possible D gene TRBD1, 5 bases. CDR1 and CDR2 from the germline V gene are MDHEN and SYDVKM. The CDR3 contains 14 residues. V dropped 7 bases and J dropped 3 bases, with 13 bases sitting between them. The CDR3 loop is CASTGGVVGNTIYF. Here the CDR3 DNA reads TGTGCCAGCACCGGGGGGGTTGTTGGAAACACCATATATTTT.

The rearrangement joins TRBV7-8 to TRBJ1-4, with TRBD1 matching over 7 bases. Trimming at V came to 6 bases and at J to 7 bases, leaving 11 bases not matched to a gene. The V gene's germline CDR1 is SGHVS and CDR2 FQNEAQ. CDR3 length: 15 amino acids. This CDR3 is CASSRNTGVGEKLFF. The CDR3 DNA reads as TGTGCCAGCAGTCGTAATACAGGGGTCGGTGAAAAACTGTTTTTT.

This chain connects TRBV7-9 to TRBJ1-2; no definite D call. The V end lost 5 bases, the J end lost 7 bases, and 14 bases lay between the germline ends. The CDR3 runs to 13 residues. Germline CDR1 SEHNR, CDR2 FQNEAQ (reference sequence). The DNA for the CDR3 is TGTGCCAGCAGCCGACAAGAACTAGGTGGCTACACCTTC. It codes for CASSRQELGGYTF.

The V and J genes are TRBV28 and TRBJ2-3; 12 nucleotides match TRBD1. Germline trimming cut 3 bases from V and 5 bases from J; bases unmatched to any gene: 6. The germline CDR1 and CDR2 sequences are MDHEN and SYDVKM. This CDR3 spans 16 amino acids. The CDR3 bases are TGTGCCAGCAGTTTCTCCGGGACAGGGGGCAAAGATACGCAGTATTTT. Amino acid sequence: CASSFSGTGGKDTQYF.

The chain employs TRBV28 and TRBJ1-2, with D possibly being TRBD1 (6 bases). The CDR3 runs to 16 residues. Germline CDR1 MDHEN, CDR2 SYDVKM. Between the trimmed V and J ends, which lost 2 bases and 3 bases, there was a span of 16 bases. CDR3 sequence (DNA): TGTGCCAGCAGTTTAATTGCGGGGGGCTCCCACTATGGCTACACCTTC. Amino acid sequence: CASSLIAGGSHYGYTF.

V and J are TRBV18 and TRBJ2-5; D perhaps matches TRBD1 (6 bases). The CDR3 runs to 14 residues. Germline CDR1 and CDR2: KGHSH and LQKENI. V lost 6 bases and J 2 bases, leaving 13 bases between the germline ends. The CDR3 DNA reads as TGTGCCAGCTCGCCCCCAGGGGTACAAGAGACCCAGTACTTC. Translating gives CASSPPGVQETQYF.

The rearrangement joins TRBV7-6 to TRBJ1-6; tentatively, D is TRBD1 (6 bases). V was shortened by 1 base and J by 5 bases, with 9 bases between the two germline ends. The germline CDR1 and CDR2 sequences are SGHVS and FNYEAQ. The CDR3 contains 15 residues. This chain's CDR3 is CASSLETGNNSPLHF. The CDR3 region has the DNA TGTGCCAGCAGCTTAGAAACAGGGAATAATTCACCCCTCCACTTT.

The genes are TRBV6-6 and TRBJ2-7; a possible D gene is TRBD2 (5 bases). Trimming left V 2 bases short and J 5 bases short, with 13 bases between. The CDR3 runs to 14 residues. The germline CDR1 and CDR2 sequences are MNHNY and SVGAGI (reference sequence). In DNA, the CDR3 is TGTGCCAGCAGTTACGGGTCGCTAGCACACGAGCAGTACTTC. As protein: CASSYGSLAHEQYF.

The chain recombines TRBV7-9 with TRBJ1-2, with D hard to call. CDR1 SEHNR and CDR2 FQNEAQ come from the germline V gene (reference sequence). The V and J ends lost 2 bases and 2 bases respectively, with 6 bases between them. This CDR3 has 13 residues. The CDR3 reads CASSLQQNYGYTF. The CDR3 bases are TGTGCCAGCAGCTTACAACAGAACTATGGCTACACCTTC.

The chain is built from TRBV2 and TRBJ1-2; TRBD1 is a possible D gene (6 bases). The CDR3 spans 13 residues. Trimming left V 4 bases short and J 4 bases short, with 10 bases between. CDR1 and CDR2 from the germline V gene are SNHLY and FYNNEI. CDR3: CASSAGGAYGYTF. The CDR3 region has the DNA TGTGCCAGCAGTGCGGGGGGCGCCTATGGCTACACCTTC.

This rearrangement joins TRBV7-2 to TRBJ1-5; TRBD1 is a possible D gene (6 bases). Germline V lookup: CDR1 SGHTA, CDR2 FQGNSA. The CDR3 spans 14 residues. Trimming cost V 4 bases and J 2 bases, with 9 bases left between them. The CDR3 DNA reads TGTGCCAGCAGCTCCCGACAGGGCAATCAGCCCCAGCATTTT. Its protein product is CASSSRQGNQPQHF.